This is a list of T cell receptor beta chains from one sample in a study of T-cell reconstitution after alpha-beta-depleted transplantation in children. TCRdb ran MiXCR on the PCR reads and lists one entry per CDR3 protein. The table includes hundreds of thousands of distinct CDR3 sequences, over 10% detected once. The sample in question was PBMCs, mostly from graft donor cells, obtained 360 days after TCRalphabeta/CD19-depleted stem cell transplant. These receptors all stem from a male patient aged 10 to 17 who had a stem cell transplant for acute myeloid leukemia, so the T cells may come from the graft donor. CDR3s include the opening cysteine and the closing phenylalanine or tryptophan. A D gene is named only where the DNA matches it firmly. Some rows have no size entry. The others give once, few or many, or a class for an expanded clone.

.,TRBV6-1,TRBJ2-2,14,.,TGTGCCAGCTCAGAGACGGCGAACACCGGGGAGCTGTTTTTT,CASSETANTGELFF
.,TRBV21-1,TRBJ1-4,13,.,TGTGCCAGCAGCAAAGAAGTAGAAGAAAAACTGTTTTTT,CASSKEVEEKLFF
many,TRBV20-1,TRBJ2-3,16,.,TGCAGTGCTAGAGATTTTGGGGGAGTGACAACAGATACGCAGTATTTT,CSARDFGGVTTDTQYF
.,TRBV29-1,TRBJ1-2,15,.,TGCAGCGTTGAAGATCCCGCGAGGGGTGGCTATGGCTACACCTTC,CSVEDPARGGYGYTF
many,TRBV6-5,TRBJ1-6,14,.,TGTGCCAGCAGTCCCAGGGGAGGAAATTCACCCCTCCACTTT,CASSPRGGNSPLHF
many,TRBV5-1,TRBJ2-5,13,.,TGCGCCAGCAGCTTAGGGCCCAGAGAGACCCAGTACTTC,CASSLGPRETQYF
many,TRBV7-2,TRBJ1-6,19,.,TGTGCCAGCAGCTTAGTGCCCCACCGTAGCCCGGGCCCGGTGGTACCCCTCCACTTT,CASSLVPHRSPGPVVPLHF
once,TRBV24-1,TRBJ2-5,15,TRBD1,TGTGCCACCAGTGATAACAGGGGATTTGGAGAGACCCAGTACTTC,CATSDNRGFGETQYF
few,TRBV14,TRBJ2-2,16,TRBD2,TGTGCCAGCAGCCAGACTAGCGGGGCGAACACCGGGGAGCTGTTTTTT,CASSQTSGANTGELFF
few,TRBV27,TRBJ2-7,14,TRBD2,TGTGCCAGCACTCCGGGACTACCTCTTAACGAGCAGTACTTC,CASTPGLPLNEQYF
.,TRBV20-1,TRBJ2-5,14,.,TGCAGTGCTAGAGTCCAGCTAGTTCAAGAGACCCAGTACTTC,CSARVQLVQETQYF
few,TRBV6-2/TRBV6-3,TRBJ2-1,15,TRBD2,TGTGCCAGCAGTCAACTAGCGGGAGGGCCGAGTGAGCAGTTCTTC,CASSQLAGGPSEQFF
.,TRBV7-3,TRBJ2-1,16,.,TGTGCCAGCAGCTACAGACTTTCCTTTCCTTACAATGAGCAGTTCTTC,CASSYRLSFPYNEQFF
.,TRBV20-1,TRBJ2-1,15,.,TGCAGTGCGGCAACCCCTCGGCCTACCTACAATGAGCAGTTCTTC,CSAATPRPTYNEQFF
.,TRBV20-1,TRBJ2-7,15,TRBD2,TGCAGTGCTAGAGATCTAGCGGGAGGGCCCCGCGAGCAGTACTTC,CSARDLAGGPREQYF
.,TRBV20-1,TRBJ2-3,14,.,TGCAGTGCTACCAGCTTTGGGAGGACAGATACGCAGTATTTT,CSATSFGRTDTQYF
.,TRBV12-3/TRBV12-4,TRBJ2-1,16,TRBD1,TGTGCCAGCAGCCACTCAGGACAGGGGTGGTACAATGAGCAGTTCTTC,CASSHSGQGWYNEQFF
many,TRBV6-2/TRBV6-3,TRBJ2-1,16,TRBD2,TGTGCCAGCAGTTACCAGCTAGCGGGAGTTAGGAATGAGCAGTTCTTC,CASSYQLAGVRNEQFF
few,TRBV12-3/TRBV12-4,TRBJ2-2,13,.,TGTGCCAGCAGCCAGATAATGTCCGGGGAGCTGTTTTTT,CASSQIMSGELFF
many,TRBV11-1,TRBJ2-5,14,.,TGTGCCAGCAGCTTAGAAACGCAGCAAGAGACCCAGTACTTC,CASSLETQQETQYF
many,TRBV21-1,TRBJ2-1,16,.,TGTGCCAGCAGCCCCACCGGGCCCCCCGTTTACAATGAGCAGTTCTTC,CASSPTGPPVYNEQFF
few,TRBV20-1,TRBJ2-3,17,TRBD2,TGCAGTGCTAGAGTTCGTGAGACTAGCGGGAGGGGAGATACGCAGTATTTT,CSARVRETSGRGDTQYF
.,TRBV20-1,TRBJ2-7,12,.,TGCAGTGCTAGGGGTTACTCCTACGAGCAGTACTTC,CSARGYSYEQYF
.,TRBV7-2,TRBJ2-3,15,.,TGTGCCAGCTCTCGTTCAGGAGTGGCCACAGATACGCAGTATTTT,CASSRSGVATDTQYF
many,TRBV13,TRBJ2-3,15,.,TGTGCCAGCGGCGATTATCTGTCCGGTACAGATACGCAGTATTTT,CASGDYLSGTDTQYF
few,TRBV14,TRBJ2-2,17,.,TGTGCCAGCAGCCAGGGCTACCTTCCGAGGGACACCGGGGAGCTGTTTTTT,CASSQGYLPRDTGELFF
few,TRBV6-5,TRBJ2-1,16,.,TGTGCCAGCAGTTACCTAACAGGGTTCGGGACCAATGAGCAGTTCTTC,CASSYLTGFGTNEQFF
.,TRBV12-3/TRBV12-4,TRBJ1-2,14,.,TGTGCCAGCAGCCGAAGACAGGACTCCTATGGCTACACCTTC,CASSRRQDSYGYTF
.,TRBV28,TRBJ1-2,13,.,TGTGCCAGCAGTTTCAGAGGTGGGGGGGGCTACACCTTC,CASSFRGGGGYTF
.,TRBV9,TRBJ1-5,16,.,TGTGCCAGCAGCGTAGACCCGGGGACCCCAAATCAGCCCCAGCATTTT,CASSVDPGTPNQPQHF
many,TRBV25-1,TRBJ1-6,18,.,TGTGCCAGCAGTTCGATGAAGGGGGTCAGCTCCTATAATTCACCCCTCCACTTT,CASSSMKGVSSYNSPLHF
.,TRBV12-3/TRBV12-4,TRBJ1-1,15,.,TGTGCCAGCAGGTCTCCCATGGGTAGAAGCACTGAAGCTTTCTTT,CASRSPMGRSTEAFF
many,TRBV29-1,TRBJ2-3,13,TRBD2,TGCACTTCGACTAGCGGGAGTTCAGATACGCAGTATTTT,CTSTSGSSDTQYF
many,TRBV15,TRBJ2-1,17,.,TGTGCCACCAGCGTACTCCTCTCCAGGAGCTCCTACAATGAGCAGTTCTTC,CATSVLLSRSSYNEQFF
.,TRBV30,TRBJ2-1,14,TRBD1,TGTGCCTGGAGTGTCGGGACAGACTACAATGAGCAGTTCTTC,CAWSVGTDYNEQFF
.,TRBV11-2,TRBJ1-2,16,.,TGTGCCAGCAGCTTAGTCGTGGCCCCTCGGGCCTATGGCTACACCTTC,CASSLVVAPRAYGYTF
.,TRBV28,TRBJ2-5,15,TRBD1,TGTGCCAGCACTTCCTCGGGACAGGGAGGGGCGGCCCAGTACTTC,CASTSSGQGGAAQYF
.,TRBV3-1,TRBJ2-5,16,.,TGTGCCAGCAGCCAAGGCTCGGGGGCAGGGAGAGAGACCCAGTACTTC,CASSQGSGAGRETQYF
.,TRBV7-3,TRBJ2-3,15,TRBD2,TGTGCCAGCAGCTCTCGGCTAGCGGGAGTTGATACGCAGTATTTT,CASSSRLAGVDTQYF
many,TRBV29-1,TRBJ2-7,14,TRBD1,TGCAGCGTTGGAAGGGACAGTATCTCCTACGAGCAGTACTTC,CSVGRDSISYEQYF
.,TRBV10-3,TRBJ1-1,14,.,TGTGCCATCAGGGACACCACAGAGAACACTGAAGCTTTCTTT,CAIRDTTENTEAFF
many,TRBV28,TRBJ2-2,14,TRBD2,TGTGCCAGCGGGCTAGCGGGAGACACCGGGGAGCTGTTTTTT,CASGLAGDTGELFF
.,TRBV4-3,TRBJ2-7,17,TRBD2,TGCGCCAGCAGCCAAGAAGGGACTAGCGGGACCTCCTACGAGCAGTACTTC,CASSQEGTSGTSYEQYF
many,TRBV29-1,TRBJ1-1,12,.,TGCAGCGTTGAGCGCGTGAACACTGAAGCTTTCTTT,CSVERVNTEAFF
many,TRBV27,TRBJ2-2,16,.,TGTGCCAGCAGTTTATTGCGGTTCGCGAACACCGGGGAGCTGTTTTTT,CASSLLRFANTGELFF
many,TRBV5-1,TRBJ2-1,18,TRBD2,TGCGCCAGCAGCTTTAGTGTGACTAGCGGGGCCCGAAACAATGAGCAGTTCTTC,CASSFSVTSGARNNEQFF
few,TRBV12-3/TRBV12-4,TRBJ1-6,14,.,TGTGCCAGCAGTTTGGGTGGGGGGGTTTCACCCCTCCACTTT,CASSLGGGVSPLHF
.,TRBV28,TRBJ1-1,15,.,TGTGCCAGCAGTTTAGGGGGCGCGTTATCCACTGAAGCTTTCTTT,CASSLGGALSTEAFF
many,TRBV12-3/TRBV12-4,TRBJ2-7,14,TRBD1,TGTGCCAGCAGCCCGACAGGGGGTGTCTACGAGCAGTACTTC,CASSPTGGVYEQYF
.,TRBV15,TRBJ1-5,16,.,TGTGCCACCAGCAGAGACCCTGACGTTAGCAATCAGCCCCAGCATTTT,CATSRDPDVSNQPQHF
many,TRBV27,TRBJ2-2,12,.,TGTGCCAGCAGTCTCCTTAGCGGGGAGCTGTTTTTT,CASSLLSGELFF
many,TRBV5-1,TRBJ2-1,15,.,TGCGCCAGCAGCTTAATCGGAGGGAAGGGCGATGAGCAGTTCTTC,CASSLIGGKGDEQFF
few,TRBV20-1,TRBJ2-7,16,TRBD1,TGCAGTGCTAGAGATAGGTTGAGGGACAGGGTTTTCGAGCAGTACTTC,CSARDRLRDRVFEQYF
.,TRBV5-1,TRBJ2-7,16,.,TGCGCCAGCAGCTTTTCCGGGACCCCCAATCCTTACGAGCAGTACTTC,CASSFSGTPNPYEQYF